Sequencing of this T cell receptor (beta chain) was carried out in a study of cytomegalovirus exposure and HLA in healthy donors. The PCR had 60 Vbeta and 13 Jbeta primers. Sequenced by immunoSEQ multiplex PCR; TCRdb stores in-frame clones only, minus some. The repertoire holds 120,000 to 150,000 clones, with approximately 80% as singletons. V was pared by 7 bases and J by 3 bases, with 10 bases between. The V gene's germline CDR1 is MDHEN and CDR2 SYDVKM. The length of the CDR3 is 13 residues. The sample was PBMCs. The rearrangement uses TRBV28 and TRBJ1-5, with a weak D call TRBD1 (6 bases). The TCR was taken from a woman between 50 and 59 years old in good health and CMV-seropositive. The CDR3 here is CASISGVNQPQHF. CDR3 DNA sequence: TGTGCCAGCATCTCAGGGGTCAATCAGCCCCAGCATTTT.